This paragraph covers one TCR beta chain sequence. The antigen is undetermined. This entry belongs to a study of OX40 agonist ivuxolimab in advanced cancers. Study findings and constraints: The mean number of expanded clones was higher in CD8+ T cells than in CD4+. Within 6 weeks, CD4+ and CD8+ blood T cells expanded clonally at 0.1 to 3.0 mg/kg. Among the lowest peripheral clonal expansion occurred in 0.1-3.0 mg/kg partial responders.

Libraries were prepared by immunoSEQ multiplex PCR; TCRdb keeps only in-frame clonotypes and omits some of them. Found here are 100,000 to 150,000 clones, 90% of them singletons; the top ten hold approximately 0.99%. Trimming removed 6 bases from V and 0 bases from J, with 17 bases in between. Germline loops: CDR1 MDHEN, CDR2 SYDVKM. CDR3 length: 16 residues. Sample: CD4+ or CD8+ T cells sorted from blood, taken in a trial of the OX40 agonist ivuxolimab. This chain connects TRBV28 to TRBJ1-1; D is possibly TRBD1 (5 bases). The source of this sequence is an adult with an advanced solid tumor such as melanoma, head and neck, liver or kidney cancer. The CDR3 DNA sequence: TGTGCCAGCAGGGCAGGGACGACATACATGAACACTGAAGCTTTCTTT. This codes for CASRAGTTYMNTEAFF.